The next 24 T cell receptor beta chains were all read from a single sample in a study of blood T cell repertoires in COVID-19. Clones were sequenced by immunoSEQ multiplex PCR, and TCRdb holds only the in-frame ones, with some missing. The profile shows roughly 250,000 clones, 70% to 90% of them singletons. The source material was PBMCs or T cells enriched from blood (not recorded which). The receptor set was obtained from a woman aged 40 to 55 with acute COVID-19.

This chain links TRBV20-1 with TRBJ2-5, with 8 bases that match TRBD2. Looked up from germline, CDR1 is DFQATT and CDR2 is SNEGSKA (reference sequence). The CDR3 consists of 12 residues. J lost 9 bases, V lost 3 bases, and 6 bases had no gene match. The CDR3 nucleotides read TGCAGTGCTAGTAAGCGGGAGTCGGCCCAGTACTTC. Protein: CSASKRESAQYF.

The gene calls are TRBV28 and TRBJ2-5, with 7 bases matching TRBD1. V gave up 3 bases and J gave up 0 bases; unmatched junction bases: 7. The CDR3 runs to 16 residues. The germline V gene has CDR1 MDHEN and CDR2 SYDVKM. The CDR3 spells CASSFLGQADQETQYF. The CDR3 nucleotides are TGTGCCAGCAGTTTTCTCGGACAGGCTGACCAAGAGACCCAGTACTTC.

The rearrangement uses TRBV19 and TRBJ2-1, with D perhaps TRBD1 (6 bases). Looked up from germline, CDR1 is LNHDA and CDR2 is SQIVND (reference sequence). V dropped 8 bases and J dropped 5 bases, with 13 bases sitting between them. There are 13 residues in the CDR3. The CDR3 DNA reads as TGTGCCAGTGGTCGGGCAGGGGACAATGAGCAGTTCTTC. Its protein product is CASGRAGDNEQFF.

The CDR3 region is CAISGGYDYGYTF. The DNA for the CDR3 is TGTGCCATCAGTGGCGGATACGACTATGGCTACACCTTC. V gene TRBV10-3 combines with J gene TRBJ1-2; D remains unclear. Trimming cost V 4 bases and J 3 bases, with 9 bases left between them. CDR3 length equals 13 residues. In germline, CDR1 is ENHRY, CDR2 SYGVKD.

CDR3 protein: CASSKKTLADTRNEQFF. The CDR3 region has the DNA TGTGCCAGCAGCAAGAAGACATTAGCGGACACGCGGAATGAGCAGTTCTTC. The gene calls are TRBV27 and TRBJ2-1, with a tentative D call TRBD2 (6 bases). With 6 bases removed from V and 7 bases from J, the gap between germline ends came to 25 bases. CDR1 and CDR2 from the germline V gene are MNHEY and SMNVEV (reference sequence). The CDR3 spans 17 residues.

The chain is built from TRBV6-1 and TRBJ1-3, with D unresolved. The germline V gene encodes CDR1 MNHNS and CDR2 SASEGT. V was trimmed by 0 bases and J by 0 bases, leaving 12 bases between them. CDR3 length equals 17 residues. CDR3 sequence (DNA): TGTGCCAGCAGTGAAGCAGGGAGAGCCTTCTCTGGAAACACCATATATTTT. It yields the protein CASSEAGRAFSGNTIYF.

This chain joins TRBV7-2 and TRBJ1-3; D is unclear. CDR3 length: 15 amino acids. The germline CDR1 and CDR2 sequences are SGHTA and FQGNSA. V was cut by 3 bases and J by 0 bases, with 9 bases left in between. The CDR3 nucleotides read TGTGCCAGCAGCTTCCTGGAGCGCTCTGGAAACACCATATATTTT. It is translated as CASSFLERSGNTIYF.

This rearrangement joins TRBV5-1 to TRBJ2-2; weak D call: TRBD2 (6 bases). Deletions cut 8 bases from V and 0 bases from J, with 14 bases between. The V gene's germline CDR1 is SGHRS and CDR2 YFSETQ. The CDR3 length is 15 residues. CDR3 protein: CASSLAVANTGELFF. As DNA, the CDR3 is TGCGCCAGTTCATTAGCGGTCGCGAACACCGGGGAGCTGTTTTTT.

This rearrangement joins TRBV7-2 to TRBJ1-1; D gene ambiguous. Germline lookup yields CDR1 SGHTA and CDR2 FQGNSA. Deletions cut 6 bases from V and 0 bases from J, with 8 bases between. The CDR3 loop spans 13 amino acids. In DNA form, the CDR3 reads TGTGCCAGCAGTCAGGTTGTGAACACTGAAGCTTTCTTT. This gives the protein CASSQVVNTEAFF.

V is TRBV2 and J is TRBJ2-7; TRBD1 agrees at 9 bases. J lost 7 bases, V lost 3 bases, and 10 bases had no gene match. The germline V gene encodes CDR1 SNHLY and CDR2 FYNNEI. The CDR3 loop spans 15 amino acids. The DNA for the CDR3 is TGTGCCAGCAGTGACGCCGGGACAGGGTTGGTTGAGCAGTACGTC. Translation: CASSDAGTGLVEQYV.

The CDR3 loop reads CASSNRGLTEAFF. CDR3 coding DNA: TGTGCCAGCTCAAACAGGGGTCTCACTGAAGCTTTCTTT. The chain is built from TRBV18 and TRBJ1-1; 7 bases align to TRBD1. Trimming cost V 5 bases and J 4 bases; bases outside gene matches: 4. In germline, CDR1 is KGHSH, CDR2 LQKENI. The CDR3 spans 13 residues.

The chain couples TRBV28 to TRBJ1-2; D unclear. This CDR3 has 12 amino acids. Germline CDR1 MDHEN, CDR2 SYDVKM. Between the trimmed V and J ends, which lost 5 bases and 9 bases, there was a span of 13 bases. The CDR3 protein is CASSEMRSSYTF. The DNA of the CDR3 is TGTGCCAGCAGTGAGATGAGGAGTAGCTACACCTTC.

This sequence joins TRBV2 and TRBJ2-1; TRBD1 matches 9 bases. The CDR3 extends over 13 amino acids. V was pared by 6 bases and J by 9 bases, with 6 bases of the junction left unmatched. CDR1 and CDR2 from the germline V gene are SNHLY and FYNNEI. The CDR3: CASSVDRGGEQFF. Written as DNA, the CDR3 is TGTGCCAGCAGCGTGGACAGGGGTGGTGAGCAGTTCTTC.

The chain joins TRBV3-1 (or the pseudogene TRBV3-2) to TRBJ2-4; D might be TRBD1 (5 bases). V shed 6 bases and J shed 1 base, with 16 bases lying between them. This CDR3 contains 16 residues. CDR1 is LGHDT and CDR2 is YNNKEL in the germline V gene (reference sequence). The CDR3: CASRGSWGDAKNIQYF. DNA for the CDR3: TGTGCCAGCAGGGGATCCTGGGGCGACGCCAAAAACATTCAGTACTTC.

CDR3 bases: TGTGCCAGCAGCCGAGGGGACAGTCCCGGTTGGGAGCAGTTCTTC. Translation gives CASSRGDSPGWEQFF. The rearrangement links TRBV7-9 to TRBJ2-1, with 7 positions matching TRBD1. Per the germline V gene, CDR1 is SEHNR and CDR2 is FQNEAQ (reference sequence). CDR3 size: 15 residues. J gave up 10 bases and V 5 bases, and 14 bases lay outside the gene matches.

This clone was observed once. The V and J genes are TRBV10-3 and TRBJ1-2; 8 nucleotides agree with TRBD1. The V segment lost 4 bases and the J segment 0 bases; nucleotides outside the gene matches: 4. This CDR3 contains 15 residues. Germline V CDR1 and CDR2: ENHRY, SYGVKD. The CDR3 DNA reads TGTGCCATCAGTGTACCGGACAGGGCTAACTATGGCTACACCTTC. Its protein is CAISVPDRANYGYTF.

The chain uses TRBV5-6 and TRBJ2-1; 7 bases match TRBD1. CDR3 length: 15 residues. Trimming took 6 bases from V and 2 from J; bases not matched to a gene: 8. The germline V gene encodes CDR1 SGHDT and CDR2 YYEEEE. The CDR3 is CASTKGQGAYNEQFF. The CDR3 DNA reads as TGTGCCAGCACCAAGGGTCAGGGGGCCTACAATGAGCAGTTCTTC.

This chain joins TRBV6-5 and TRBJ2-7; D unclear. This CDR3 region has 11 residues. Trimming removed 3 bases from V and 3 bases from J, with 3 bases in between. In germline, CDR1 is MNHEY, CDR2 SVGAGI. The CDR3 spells CASSYNYEQYF. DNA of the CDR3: TGTGCCAGCAGTTATAACTACGAGCAGTACTTC.

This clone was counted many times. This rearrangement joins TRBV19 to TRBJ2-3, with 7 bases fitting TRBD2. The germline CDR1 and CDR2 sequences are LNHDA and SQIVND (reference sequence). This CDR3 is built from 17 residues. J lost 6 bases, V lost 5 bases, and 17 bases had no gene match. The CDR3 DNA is TGTGCCAGTAGTTCCCACGGGACCTTCGGTAGCGGGGATACGCAGTATTTT. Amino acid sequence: CASSSHGTFGSGDTQYF.

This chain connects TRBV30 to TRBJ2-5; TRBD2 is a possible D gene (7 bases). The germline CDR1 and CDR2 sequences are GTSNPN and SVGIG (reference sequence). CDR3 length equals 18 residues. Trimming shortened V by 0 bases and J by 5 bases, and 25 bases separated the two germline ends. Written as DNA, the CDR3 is TGTGCCTGGAGTGTACCGAGAGGGGGGGCGGGACCCGAGGAGACCCAGTACTTC. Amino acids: CAWSVPRGGAGPEETQYF.

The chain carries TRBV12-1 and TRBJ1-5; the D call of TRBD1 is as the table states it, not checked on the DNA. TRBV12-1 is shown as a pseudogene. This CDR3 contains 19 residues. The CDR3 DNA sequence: TGTGCCAGCAGCTCCCCCACAGGGGTCCAAAGATATAGCAATCAGCCCCAGCATTTT. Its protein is CASSSPTGVQRYSNQPQHF.

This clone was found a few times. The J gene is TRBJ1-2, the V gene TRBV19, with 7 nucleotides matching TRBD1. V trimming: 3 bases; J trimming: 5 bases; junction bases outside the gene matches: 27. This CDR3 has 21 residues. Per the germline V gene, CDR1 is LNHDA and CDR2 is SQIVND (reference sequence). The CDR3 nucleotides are TGTGCCAGTAGTATTTCGGTTTTTACCCGGGACAGCCACGCCTACGGTTATGGCTACACCTTC. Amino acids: CASSISVFTRDSHAYGYGYTF. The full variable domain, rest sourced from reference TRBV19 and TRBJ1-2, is DGGITQSPKYLFRKEGQNVTLSCEQNLNHDAMYWYRQDPGQGLRLIYYSQIVNDFQKGDIAEGYSVSREKKESFPLTVTSAQKNPTAFYLCASSISVFTRDSHAYGYGYTFGSGTRLTVV.

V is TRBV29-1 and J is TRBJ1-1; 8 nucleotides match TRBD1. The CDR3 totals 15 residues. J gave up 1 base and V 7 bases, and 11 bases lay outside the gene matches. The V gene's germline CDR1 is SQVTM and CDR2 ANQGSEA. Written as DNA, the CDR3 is TGCAGCGCGGGACAGGCCCGCCTAAAGAACACTGAAGCTTTCTTT. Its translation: CSAGQARLKNTEAFF. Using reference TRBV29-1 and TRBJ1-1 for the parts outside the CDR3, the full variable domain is SAVISQKPSRDICQRGTSLTIQCQVDSQVTMMFWYRQQPGQSLTLIATANQGSEATYESGFVIDKFPISRPNLTFSTLTVSNMSPEDSSIYLCSAGQARLKNTEAFFGQGTRLTVV.

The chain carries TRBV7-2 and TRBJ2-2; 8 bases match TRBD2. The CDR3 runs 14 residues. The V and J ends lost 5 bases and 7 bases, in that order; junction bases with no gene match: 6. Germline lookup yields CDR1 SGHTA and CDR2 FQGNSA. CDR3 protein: CASSTGLDNGELFF. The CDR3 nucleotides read TGTGCCAGCAGCACGGGACTAGACAACGGGGAGCTGTTTTTT.